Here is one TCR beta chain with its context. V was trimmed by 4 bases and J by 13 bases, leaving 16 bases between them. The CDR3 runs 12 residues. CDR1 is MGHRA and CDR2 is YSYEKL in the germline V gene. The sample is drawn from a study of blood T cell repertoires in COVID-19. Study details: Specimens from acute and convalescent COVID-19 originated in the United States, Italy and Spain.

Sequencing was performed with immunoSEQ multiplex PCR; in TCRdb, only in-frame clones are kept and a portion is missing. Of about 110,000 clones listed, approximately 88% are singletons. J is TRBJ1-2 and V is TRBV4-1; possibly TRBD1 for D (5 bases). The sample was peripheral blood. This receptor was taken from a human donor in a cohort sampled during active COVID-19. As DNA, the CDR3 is TGCGCCAGCAGCCGGGGCACAGGTGCCCGCACCTTC. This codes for CASSRGTGARTF.